A selection of T cell receptor beta chains follows, all from one sample in a study of blood T cell repertoires in COVID-19. Clones were sequenced by immunoSEQ multiplex PCR, and TCRdb holds only the in-frame ones, with some missing. This table has approximately 210,000 clones, approximately 85% appearing once. Sample: PBMCs or T cells enriched from blood (not recorded which). The receptors stem from a man aged 35-49 years who had recovered from COVID-19. The CDR3 runs from the conserved cysteine through the conserved F or W. A D gene is named only where the DNA matches it firmly. Not all rows give a size; the values are once, few, many and, for expanded clones, a class.

j_gene: TRBJ1-5
abundance: .
v_gene: TRBV4-1
d_gene: TRBD1
CDR3nt: TGCGCCAGCAGCCCGGGACAGGGGAAGCAGCCCCAGCATTTT
CDR3aa: CASSPGQGKQPQHF

j_gene: TRBJ2-3
abundance: .
v_gene: TRBV6-4
d_gene: TRBD2
CDR3nt: TGTGCCAGCAGGGACCGAAGAAGGGGGACTAGCAAAAGTCACCCCACAGATACGCAGTATTTT
CDR3aa: CASRDRRRGTSKSHPTDTQYF

j_gene: TRBJ2-7
abundance: .
v_gene: TRBV28
d_gene: TRBD1
CDR3nt: TGTGCCAGCACCGTGGGGGGACAGGGGATTTACGAGCAGTACTTC
CDR3aa: CASTVGGQGIYEQYF

j_gene: TRBJ1-4
abundance: .
v_gene: TRBV7-2
d_gene: TRBD1
CDR3nt: TGTGCCAGCAGCCTACGGACAGGCCGTAACGAAAAACTGTTTTTT
CDR3aa: CASSLRTGRNEKLFF

j_gene: TRBJ1-2
abundance: .
v_gene: TRBV12-3/TRBV12-4
d_gene: TRBD1
CDR3nt: TGTGCCAGCAGTCTCGGACAGGGGTATGGCTACACCTTC
CDR3aa: CASSLGQGYGYTF

j_gene: TRBJ1-1
abundance: .
v_gene: TRBV5-1
d_gene: .
CDR3nt: TGCGCCAGCCGTCGGGGTGATGGTACTGAAGCTTTCTTT
CDR3aa: CASRRGDGTEAFF

j_gene: TRBJ2-1
abundance: many
v_gene: TRBV13
d_gene: .
CDR3nt: TGTGCCAGCAGCTCTAACTCCTACAATGAGCAGTTCTTC
CDR3aa: CASSSNSYNEQFF

j_gene: TRBJ2-2
abundance: .
v_gene: TRBV7-3
d_gene: .
CDR3nt: TGTGCCAGCAGCCCCGACTTAAACACCGGGGAGCTGTTTTTT
CDR3aa: CASSPDLNTGELFF

j_gene: TRBJ2-4
abundance: .
v_gene: TRBV20-1
d_gene: .
CDR3nt: TGCAGTGCTAGTAACCCGCGCGGGCACAAAAACATTCAGTACTTC
CDR3aa: CSASNPRGHKNIQYF

j_gene: TRBJ1-4
abundance: .
v_gene: TRBV4-2
d_gene: .
CDR3nt: TGTGCCAGCAGCCAAGCGGAGACTAATGAAAAACTGTTTTTT
CDR3aa: CASSQAETNEKLFF

j_gene: TRBJ2-7
abundance: .
v_gene: TRBV25-1
d_gene: TRBD1
CDR3nt: TGTGCCAGCAGTGAATATAACAGGGGGGACGAGCAGTACTTC
CDR3aa: CASSEYNRGDEQYF

j_gene: TRBJ1-2
abundance: .
v_gene: TRBV5-1
d_gene: .
CDR3nt: TGCGCCAGCAGCTTGACAGGCTCGGAGAATGGCTACACCTTC
CDR3aa: CASSLTGSENGYTF

j_gene: TRBJ1-1
abundance: .
v_gene: TRBV6-6
d_gene: TRBD1
CDR3nt: TGTGCCAGCACCTTACAGGGGATGAACACTGAAGCTTTCTTT
CDR3aa: CASTLQGMNTEAFF

j_gene: TRBJ1-5
abundance: .
v_gene: TRBV5-1
d_gene: .
CDR3nt: TGCGCCAGCAGCTTGTCAGGGGACAATCAGCCCCAGCATTTT
CDR3aa: CASSLSGDNQPQHF

j_gene: TRBJ1-2
abundance: .
v_gene: TRBV20-1
d_gene: .
CDR3nt: TGCAGTGCTAGTTTGCACCAAACGAGCTATGGCTACACCTTC
CDR3aa: CSASLHQTSYGYTF

j_gene: TRBJ2-6
abundance: many
v_gene: TRBV4-1
d_gene: .
CDR3nt: TGCGCCAGCAGCCAAGATTACGGGACTGGGGCCAACGTCCTGACTTTC
CDR3aa: CASSQDYGTGANVLTF

j_gene: TRBJ1-1
abundance: .
v_gene: TRBV5-1
d_gene: TRBD1
CDR3nt: TGCGCCAGCAGCTTGGGGGACAGGGCAACTGAAGCTTTCTTT
CDR3aa: CASSLGDRATEAFF

j_gene: TRBJ1-3
abundance: .
v_gene: TRBV5-4
d_gene: TRBD1
CDR3nt: TGTGCCAGCAGCTCGGGACAGGGAAACACCATATATTTT
CDR3aa: CASSSGQGNTIYF

j_gene: TRBJ2-2
abundance: .
v_gene: TRBV19
d_gene: .
CDR3nt: TGTGCCAGTGAGGCGGGTATAAACACCGGGGAGCTGTTTTTT
CDR3aa: CASEAGINTGELFF

j_gene: TRBJ2-3
abundance: .
v_gene: TRBV5-1
d_gene: TRBD2
CDR3nt: TGCGCCAGCAGCTTGGGACTAGCGGGAGATACGCAGTATTTT
CDR3aa: CASSLGLAGDTQYF

j_gene: TRBJ2-5
abundance: .
v_gene: TRBV7-2
d_gene: .
CDR3nt: TGTGCCAGCAGCTTTCTAGCGAAAGAGACCCAGTACTTC
CDR3aa: CASSFLAKETQYF

j_gene: TRBJ2-1
abundance: .
v_gene: TRBV6-1
d_gene: TRBD2
CDR3nt: TGTGCCAGCAGTGAAATGACGCTAGCGGGGTACAATGAGCAGTTCTTC
CDR3aa: CASSEMTLAGYNEQFF

j_gene: TRBJ2-6
abundance: .
v_gene: TRBV30
d_gene: .
CDR3nt: TGTGCCTGGAGTACCAGGCCAATTATCTCTGGGGCCAACGTCCTGACTTTC
CDR3aa: CAWSTRPIISGANVLTF

j_gene: TRBJ2-5
abundance: once
v_gene: TRBV19
d_gene: TRBD1
CDR3nt: TGTGCCAGTAGTACCGGGACAGCACAAGAGACCCAGTACTTC
CDR3aa: CASSTGTAQETQYF

j_gene: TRBJ2-3
abundance: .
v_gene: TRBV11-2
d_gene: .
CDR3nt: TGTGCCAGCAGCTTATTGAGGGCTAGCACAGATACGCAGTATTTT
CDR3aa: CASSLLRASTDTQYF

j_gene: TRBJ2-3
abundance: .
v_gene: TRBV30
d_gene: .
CDR3nt: TGTGCCTGGAGCCACGGACAGAGCACAGATACGCAGTATTTT
CDR3aa: CAWSHGQSTDTQYF

j_gene: TRBJ1-4
abundance: .
v_gene: TRBV5-5
d_gene: .
CDR3nt: TGTGCCTCAGAACGACAGGCGAGTGAAAAACTGTTTTTT
CDR3aa: CASERQASEKLFF

j_gene: TRBJ1-1
abundance: .
v_gene: TRBV27
d_gene: TRBD1
CDR3nt: TGTGCCAGCTTTCGACAGGGGGCGGCTGAAGCTTTCTTT
CDR3aa: CASFRQGAAEAFF

j_gene: TRBJ2-3
abundance: .
v_gene: TRBV6-5
d_gene: .
CDR3nt: TGTGCCAGCAGCAACAGGGTTGGGACAGATACGCAGTATTTT
CDR3aa: CASSNRVGTDTQYF

j_gene: TRBJ1-1
abundance: .
v_gene: TRBV7-2
d_gene: TRBD1
CDR3nt: TGTGCCAGCAGCTTAGCGTCTAACAGGGGAAACACTGAAGCTTTCTTT
CDR3aa: CASSLASNRGNTEAFF